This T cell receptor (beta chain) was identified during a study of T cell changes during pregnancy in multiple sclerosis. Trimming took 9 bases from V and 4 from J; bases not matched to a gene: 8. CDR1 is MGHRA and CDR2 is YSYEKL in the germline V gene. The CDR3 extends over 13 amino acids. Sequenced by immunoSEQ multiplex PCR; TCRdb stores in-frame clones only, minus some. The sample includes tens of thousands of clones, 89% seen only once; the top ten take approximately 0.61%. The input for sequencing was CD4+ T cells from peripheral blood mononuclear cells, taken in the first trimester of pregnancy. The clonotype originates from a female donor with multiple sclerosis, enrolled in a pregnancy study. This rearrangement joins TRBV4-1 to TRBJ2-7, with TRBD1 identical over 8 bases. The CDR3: CASTNRGLYEQYF. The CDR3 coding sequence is TGCGCCAGTACGAACAGGGGGTTGTACGAGCAGTACTTC.